This T cell receptor beta chain was identified during a study of blood T cell repertoires in COVID-19. Study summary: Material from acute and convalescent COVID-19 was sourced from the United States, Italy and Spain. PBMCs, B-cell-depleted T cells, or T cells were the source of the cDNA or gDNA that made up the material.

The CDR3 extends over 15 amino acids. The V end was cut by 4 bases, the J end by 8 bases, with 19 bases between. Germline V gives CDR1 KGHDR, CDR2 SFDVKD. This table comes from immunoSEQ multiplex PCR, and its TCRdb copy is limited to in-frame clones, with some not included. The table has around 150,000 clones, over 80% seen once. The origin of this receptor is a woman aged 45-60 years with acute or convalescent COVID-19. The chain uses TRBV24-1 and TRBJ1-2, with D possibly TRBD1 on 6 matching bases. The sequenced sample was peripheral blood. Here the CDR3 reads CATSDRGGSEVGYTF. In nucleotides, the CDR3 is TGTGCCACCAGTGACCGAGGGGGAAGCGAAGTAGGCTACACCTTC.